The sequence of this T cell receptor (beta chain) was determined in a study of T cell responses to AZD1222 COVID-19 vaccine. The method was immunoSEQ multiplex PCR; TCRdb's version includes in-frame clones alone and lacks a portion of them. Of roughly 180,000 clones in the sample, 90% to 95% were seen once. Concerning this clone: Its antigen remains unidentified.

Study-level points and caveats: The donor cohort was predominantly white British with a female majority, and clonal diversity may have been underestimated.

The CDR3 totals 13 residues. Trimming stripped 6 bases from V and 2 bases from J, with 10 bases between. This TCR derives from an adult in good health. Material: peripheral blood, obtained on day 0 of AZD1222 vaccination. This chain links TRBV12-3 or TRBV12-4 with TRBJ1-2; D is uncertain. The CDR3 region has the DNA TGTGCCAGCAGCTTCATCCTGAACTATGGCTACACCTTC. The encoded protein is CASSFILNYGYTF.